This T cell receptor (beta chain) was captured in a study of PD-L1 blockade in urothelial cancer. Study-wide context: Blood analysis occurred 3 weeks (second dose) and 6 weeks after treatment start. Specimens of blood held a median count of roughly 130,000 T cells.

Comments on this clone: Its antigen is not known.

Only in-frame clones appear in the TCRdb table, and some are missing; sequencing was by immunoSEQ multiplex PCR. In the table there are 40,000 to 60,000 clones, approximately 79% of which are singletons. Study-level results: A pretreatment blood TCR clonality that fell below the median predicted better progression-free and overall survival.

Time point indicated: pretreatment peripheral blood. The patients had locally advanced or metastatic urothelial carcinoma. The CDR3 is 14 amino acids. V lost 2 bases to trimming and J lost 3 bases; unmatched junction nucleotides: 2. CDR1 is SGHRS, CDR2 YFSETQ, per germline. The rearrangement uses TRBV5-1 and TRBJ2-5; 9 bases are shared with TRBD1. The sequence was collected from a man between 65 and 85 years old with urothelial cancer. Here the sequenced sample was PBMCs, taken around atezolizumab (anti-PD-L1) treatment. The CDR3, as DNA: TGCGCCAGCAGCTTACAGGGGGCGGAAGAGACCCAGTACTTC. This translates into CASSLQGAEETQYF.